The clone carrying this T cell receptor beta chain was observed a few times. The entry originates in a study of early T cells in non-severe SARS-CoV-2 infection. TCRdb recomputed calls from the 5' RACE reads with MiXCR, one row per CDR3 protein. The sample gives approximately 90,000 distinct CDR3 sequences, approximately 17% of which show up once; about 5% is in the top ten. Sequences were derived from whole blood, sampled at baseline. This TCR was recovered from an adult who was a healthcare worker with PCR-confirmed SARS-CoV-2 infection or an uninfected control (not recorded which).

The CDR3 reads CAGGQINQPQHF. The CDR3 coding sequence is TGTGCCGGGGGACAGATCAATCAGCCCCAGCATTTT. The chain combines TRBV28 with TRBJ1-5, with 7 bases identical to TRBD1. Losses at the gene ends were 11 bases for V and 3 bases for J; bases not matched to a gene: 4. The V gene's germline CDR1 is MDHEN and CDR2 SYDVKM. The CDR3 has 12 amino acids.